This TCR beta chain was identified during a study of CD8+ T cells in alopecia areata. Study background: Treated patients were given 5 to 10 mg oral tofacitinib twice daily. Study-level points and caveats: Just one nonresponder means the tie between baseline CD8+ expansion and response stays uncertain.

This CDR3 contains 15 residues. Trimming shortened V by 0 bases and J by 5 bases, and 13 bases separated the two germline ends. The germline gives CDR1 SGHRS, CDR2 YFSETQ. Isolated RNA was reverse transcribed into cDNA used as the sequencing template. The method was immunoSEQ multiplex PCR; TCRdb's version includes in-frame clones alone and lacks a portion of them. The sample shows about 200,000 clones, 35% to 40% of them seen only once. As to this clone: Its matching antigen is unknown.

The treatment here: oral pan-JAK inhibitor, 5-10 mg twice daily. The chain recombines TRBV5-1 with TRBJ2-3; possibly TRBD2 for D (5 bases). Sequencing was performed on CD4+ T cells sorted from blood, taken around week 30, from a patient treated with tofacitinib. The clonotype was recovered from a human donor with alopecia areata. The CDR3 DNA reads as TGCGCCAGCAGCTTGGTTGGCGGCGCGGGAGATACGCAGTATTTT. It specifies CASSLVGGAGDTQYF.